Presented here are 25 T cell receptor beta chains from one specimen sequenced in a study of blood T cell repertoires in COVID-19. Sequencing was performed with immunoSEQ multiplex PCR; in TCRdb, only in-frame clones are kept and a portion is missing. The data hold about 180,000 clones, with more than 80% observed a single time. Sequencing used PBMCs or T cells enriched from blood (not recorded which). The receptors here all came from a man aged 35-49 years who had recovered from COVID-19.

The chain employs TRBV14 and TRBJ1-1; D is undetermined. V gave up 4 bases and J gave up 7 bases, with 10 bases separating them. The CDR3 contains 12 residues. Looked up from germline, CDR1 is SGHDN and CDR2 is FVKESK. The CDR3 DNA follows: TGTGCCAGCAGCCCTTCGGGTGGTGAAGCTTTCTTT. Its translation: CASSPSGGEAFF.

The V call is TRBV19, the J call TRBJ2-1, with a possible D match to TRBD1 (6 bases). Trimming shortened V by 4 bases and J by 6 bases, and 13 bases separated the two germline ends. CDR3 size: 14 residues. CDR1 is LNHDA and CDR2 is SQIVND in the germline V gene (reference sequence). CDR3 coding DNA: TGTGCCAGTAGTACAGGGGCCGAGTCCAATGAGCAGTTCTTC. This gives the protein CASSTGAESNEQFF.

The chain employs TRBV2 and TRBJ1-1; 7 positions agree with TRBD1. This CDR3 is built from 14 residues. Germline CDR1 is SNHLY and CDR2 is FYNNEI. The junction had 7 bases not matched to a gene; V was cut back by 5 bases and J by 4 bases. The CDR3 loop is CASSYDRVGTEAFF. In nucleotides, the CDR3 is TGTGCCAGCAGTTACGACAGGGTGGGCACTGAAGCTTTCTTT.

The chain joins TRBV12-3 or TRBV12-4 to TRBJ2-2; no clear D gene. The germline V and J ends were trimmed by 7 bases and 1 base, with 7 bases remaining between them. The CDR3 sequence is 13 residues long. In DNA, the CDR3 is TGTGCCAGCAAGGAGCGGAACACCGGGGAGCTGTTTTTT. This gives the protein CASKERNTGELFF.

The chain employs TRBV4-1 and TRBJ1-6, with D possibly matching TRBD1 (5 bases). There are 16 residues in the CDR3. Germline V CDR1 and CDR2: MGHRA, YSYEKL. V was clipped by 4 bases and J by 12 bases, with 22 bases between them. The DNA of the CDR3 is TGCGCCAGCAGCCCCTTATCCCTGATACAAAGGGGACCCCTCCACTTT. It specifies CASSPLSLIQRGPLHF.

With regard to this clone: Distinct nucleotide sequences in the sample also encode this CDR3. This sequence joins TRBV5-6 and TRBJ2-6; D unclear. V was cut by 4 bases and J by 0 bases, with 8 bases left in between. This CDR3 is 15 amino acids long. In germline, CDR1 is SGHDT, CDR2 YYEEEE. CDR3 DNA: TGTGCCAGCAGCCTGCCCGGCTCTGGGGCCAACGTCCTGACTTTC. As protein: CASSLPGSGANVLTF.

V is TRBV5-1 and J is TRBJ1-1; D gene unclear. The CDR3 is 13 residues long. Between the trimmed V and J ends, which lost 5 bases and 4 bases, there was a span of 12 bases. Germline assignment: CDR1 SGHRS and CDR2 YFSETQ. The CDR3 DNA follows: TGCGCCAGCAGATTAGAAACTGGCACTGAAGCTTTCTTT. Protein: CASRLETGTEAFF.

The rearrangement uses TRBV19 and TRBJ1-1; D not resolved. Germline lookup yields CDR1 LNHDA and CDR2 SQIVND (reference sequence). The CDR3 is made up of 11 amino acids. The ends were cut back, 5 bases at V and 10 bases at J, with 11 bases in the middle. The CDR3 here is CASSETTIAFF. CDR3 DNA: TGTGCCAGTAGTGAAACAACGATAGCTTTCTTT.

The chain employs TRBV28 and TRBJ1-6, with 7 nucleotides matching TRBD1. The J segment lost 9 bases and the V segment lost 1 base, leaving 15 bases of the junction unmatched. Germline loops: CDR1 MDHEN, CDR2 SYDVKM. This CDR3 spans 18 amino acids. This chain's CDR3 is CASSLFPERQGRGSPLHF. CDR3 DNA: TGTGCCAGCAGTTTATTCCCAGAACGACAGGGTAGAGGTTCACCCCTCCACTTT.

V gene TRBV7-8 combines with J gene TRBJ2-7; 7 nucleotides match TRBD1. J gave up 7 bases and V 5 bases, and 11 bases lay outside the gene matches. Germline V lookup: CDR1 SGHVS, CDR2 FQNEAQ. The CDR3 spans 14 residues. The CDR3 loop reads CASSVLQGVGEQYF. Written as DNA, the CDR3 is TGTGCCAGCAGCGTCCTCCAGGGGGTGGGGGAGCAGTACTTC. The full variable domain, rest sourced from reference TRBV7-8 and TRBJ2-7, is GAGVSQSPRYKVAKRGQDVALRCDPISGHVSLFWYQQALGQGPEFLTYFQNEAQLDKSGLPSDRFFAERPEGSVSTLKIQRTQQEDSAVYLCASSVLQGVGEQYFGPGTRLTVT.

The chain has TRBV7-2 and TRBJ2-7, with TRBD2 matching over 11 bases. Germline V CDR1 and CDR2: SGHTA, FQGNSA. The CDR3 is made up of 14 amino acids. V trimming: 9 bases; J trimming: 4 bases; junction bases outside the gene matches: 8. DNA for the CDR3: TGTGCCAGTACCCTAGCGGGAGGTGGGTACGAGCAGTACTTC. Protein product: CASTLAGGGYEQYF.

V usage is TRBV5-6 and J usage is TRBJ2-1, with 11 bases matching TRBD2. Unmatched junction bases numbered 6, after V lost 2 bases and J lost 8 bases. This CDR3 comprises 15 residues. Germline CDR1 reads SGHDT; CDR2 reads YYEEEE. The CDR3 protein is CASSLLLAGEDEQFF. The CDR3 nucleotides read TGTGCCAGCAGCTTATTACTAGCGGGAGAAGATGAGCAGTTCTTC.

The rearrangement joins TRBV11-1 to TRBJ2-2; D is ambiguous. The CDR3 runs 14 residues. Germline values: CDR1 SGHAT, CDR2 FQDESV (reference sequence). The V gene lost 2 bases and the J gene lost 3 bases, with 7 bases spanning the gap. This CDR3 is CASSLLVYTGELFF. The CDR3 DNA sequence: TGTGCCAGCAGCTTACTTGTGTACACCGGGGAGCTGTTTTTT.

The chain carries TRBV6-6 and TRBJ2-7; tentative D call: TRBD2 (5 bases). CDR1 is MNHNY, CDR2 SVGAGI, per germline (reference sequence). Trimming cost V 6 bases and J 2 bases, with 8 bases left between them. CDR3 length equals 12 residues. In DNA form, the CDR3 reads TGTGCCAGCAGACTGACTACCTACGAGCAGTACTTC. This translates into CASRLTTYEQYF.

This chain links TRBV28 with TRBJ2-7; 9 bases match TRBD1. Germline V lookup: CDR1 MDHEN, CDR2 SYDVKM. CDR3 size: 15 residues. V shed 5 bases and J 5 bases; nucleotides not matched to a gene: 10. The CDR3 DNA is TGTGCCAGCAGTGCTCCGACCGGGACAGGGCACGAGCAGTACTTC. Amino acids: CASSAPTGTGHEQYF.

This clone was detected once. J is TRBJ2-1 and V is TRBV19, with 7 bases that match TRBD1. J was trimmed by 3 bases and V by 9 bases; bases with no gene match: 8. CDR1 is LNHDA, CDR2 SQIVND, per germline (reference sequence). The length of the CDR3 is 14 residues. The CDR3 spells CARTGTAFYNEQFF. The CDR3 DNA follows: TGTGCCAGAACCGGGACAGCGTTCTACAATGAGCAGTTCTTC.

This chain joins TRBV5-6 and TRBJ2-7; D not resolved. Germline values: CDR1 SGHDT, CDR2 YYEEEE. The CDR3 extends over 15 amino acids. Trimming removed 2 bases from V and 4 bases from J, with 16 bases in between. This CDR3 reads CASSLAFIAQYEQYF. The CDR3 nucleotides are TGTGCCAGCAGCTTAGCGTTTATTGCCCAATACGAGCAGTACTTC.

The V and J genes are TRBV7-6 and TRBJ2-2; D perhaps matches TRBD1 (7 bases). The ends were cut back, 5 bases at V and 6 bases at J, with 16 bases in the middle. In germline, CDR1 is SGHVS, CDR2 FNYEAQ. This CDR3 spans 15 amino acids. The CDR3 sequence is CASSQGQGGSGELFF. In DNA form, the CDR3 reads TGTGCCAGCAGCCAGGGGCAGGGGGGATCCGGGGAGCTGTTTTTT.

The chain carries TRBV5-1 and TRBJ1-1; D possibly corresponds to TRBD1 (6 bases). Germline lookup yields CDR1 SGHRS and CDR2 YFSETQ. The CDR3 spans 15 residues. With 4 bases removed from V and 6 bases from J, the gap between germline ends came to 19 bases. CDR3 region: CASSATGSGLAEAFF. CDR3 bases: TGCGCCAGCAGCGCTACAGGGAGTGGGCTAGCTGAAGCTTTCTTT.

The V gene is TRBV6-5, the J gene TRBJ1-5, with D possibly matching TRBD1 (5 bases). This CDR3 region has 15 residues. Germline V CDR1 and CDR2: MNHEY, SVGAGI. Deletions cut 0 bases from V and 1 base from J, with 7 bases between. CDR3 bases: TGTGCCAGCAGTTACTCAGGGGCCAGCAATCAGCCCCAGCATTTT. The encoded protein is CASSYSGASNQPQHF.

CDR3 protein: CAIRRTGGSEAFF. CDR3 coding DNA: TGTGCCATCAGACGGACAGGGGGAAGTGAAGCTTTCTTT. The V call is TRBV10-3, the J call TRBJ1-1; the match to TRBD1 covers 10 bases. Germline trimming cut 6 bases from V and 7 bases from J; bases unmatched to any gene: 5. The CDR3 loop spans 13 amino acids. Germline V gives CDR1 ENHRY, CDR2 SYGVKD.

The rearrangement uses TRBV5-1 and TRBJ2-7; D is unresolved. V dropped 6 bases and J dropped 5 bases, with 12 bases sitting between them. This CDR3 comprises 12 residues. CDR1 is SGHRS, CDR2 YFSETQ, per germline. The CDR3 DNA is TGCGCCAGCATATCCCCCCTCCACGAGCAGTACTTC. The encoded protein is CASISPLHEQYF.

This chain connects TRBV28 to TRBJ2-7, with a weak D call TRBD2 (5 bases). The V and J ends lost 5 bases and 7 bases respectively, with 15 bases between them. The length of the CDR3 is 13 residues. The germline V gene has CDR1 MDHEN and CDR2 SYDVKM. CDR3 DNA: TGTGCCAGCAGTCAAACCCCCGAGGGAGAGCAGTACTTC. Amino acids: CASSQTPEGEQYF. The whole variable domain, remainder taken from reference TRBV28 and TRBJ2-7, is DVKVTQSSRYLVKRTGEKVFLECVQDMDHENMFWYRQDPGLGLRLIYFSYDVKMKEKGDIPEGYSVSREKKERFSLILESASTNQTSMYLCASSQTPEGEQYFGPGTRLTVT.

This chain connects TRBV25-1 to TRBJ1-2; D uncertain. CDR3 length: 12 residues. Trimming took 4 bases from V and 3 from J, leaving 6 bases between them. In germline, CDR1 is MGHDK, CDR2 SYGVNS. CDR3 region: CASSVSDYGYTF. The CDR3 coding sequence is TGTGCCAGCAGTGTGAGTGACTATGGCTACACCTTC.

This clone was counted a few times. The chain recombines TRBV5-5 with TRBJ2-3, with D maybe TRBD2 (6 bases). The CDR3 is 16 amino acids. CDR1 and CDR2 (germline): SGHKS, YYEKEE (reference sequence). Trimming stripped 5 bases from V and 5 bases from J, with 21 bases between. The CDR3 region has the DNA TGTGCCAGCAGACTCATCCGAATGATGGGGGGAGATACGCAGTATTTT. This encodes CASRLIRMMGGDTQYF. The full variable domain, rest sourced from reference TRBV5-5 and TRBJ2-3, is DAGVTQSPTHLIKTRGQQVTLRCSPISGHKSVSWYQQVLGQGPQFIFQYYEKEERGRGNFPDRFSARQFPNYSSELNVNALLLGDSALYLCASRLIRMMGGDTQYFGPGTRLTVL.